This T cell receptor (beta chain) comes out of a study of T cell changes during pregnancy in multiple sclerosis. Repertoires were generated with immunoSEQ multiplex PCR, while TCRdb's copy carries only in-frame clones and drops some. The sample has tens of thousands of clones; about nine tenths are singletons. V was pared by 4 bases and J by 8 bases, with 12 bases of the junction left unmatched. The CDR3 covers 16 residues. The J gene is TRBJ1-6, the V gene TRBV5-7; 7 nucleotides align to TRBD1. TRBV5-7 is given ORF status, its function remaining uncertain. Specimen: CD4+ T cells from peripheral blood mononuclear cells, collected in the third trimester of pregnancy. The TCR originated in a female donor with multiple sclerosis, enrolled in a pregnancy study. CDR3 sequence: CASSPGGGQLDSPLHF. In nucleotides, the CDR3 is TGTGCCAGCAGCCCGGGGGGGGGACAGTTAGATTCACCCCTCCACTTT.